The 8 T cell receptor beta chains below come from one sample, sequenced in a study of cytomegalovirus exposure and HLA in healthy donors. In the PCR, 60 Vbeta and 13 Jbeta primers were used. This table comes from immunoSEQ multiplex PCR, and its TCRdb copy is limited to in-frame clones, with some not included. The top ten hold around an eighth of the sample, which has about 140,000 clones, roughly 73% seen once. Specimen: PBMCs. These receptors were taken from a human donor in good health.

The rearrangement links TRBV6-1 to TRBJ2-1, with a weak D call TRBD2 (7 bases). V was cut by 0 bases and J by 8 bases, with 14 bases left in between. The germline V gene encodes CDR1 MNHNS and CDR2 SASEGT. This CDR3 is 15 amino acids long. CDR3 nucleotides: TGTGCCAGCAGTGAAGCAAGGGGGGGAGGTTATGAGCAGTTCTTC. It specifies CASSEARGGGYEQFF.

This clone was counted a few times. The chain joins TRBV29-1 to TRBJ1-2; 7 nucleotides match TRBD1. V lost 7 bases, J lost 7 bases, and 6 bases stayed unmatched. This CDR3 has 11 amino acids. Germline assignment: CDR1 SQVTM and CDR2 ANQGSEA. The CDR3 reads CSAGNRGGYTF. The CDR3 DNA reads TGCAGCGCCGGAAACAGGGGTGGCTACACCTTC.

This clone came up a few times. This chain links TRBV6-1 with TRBJ1-4, with 9 bases matching TRBD1. Per the germline V gene, CDR1 is MNHNS and CDR2 is SASEGT. V lost 3 bases to trimming and J lost 8 bases; unmatched junction nucleotides: 4. The CDR3 contains 14 residues. This CDR3 reads CASSDGTGNEKLFF. The DNA of the CDR3 is TGTGCCAGCAGTGATGGGACAGGGAACGAAAAACTGTTTTTT.

This chain uses TRBV19 with TRBJ1-1, with a possible D match to TRBD1 (6 bases). The V gene lost 7 bases and the J gene lost 5 bases, with 14 bases spanning the gap. This CDR3 region has 13 residues. Germline CDR1 reads LNHDA; CDR2 reads SQIVND (reference sequence). CDR3 nucleotides: TGTGCCAGTACGGACCCAGGGGTTACTGAAGCTTTCTTT. This encodes CASTDPGVTEAFF.

The rearrangement uses TRBV5-4 and TRBJ2-3, with 8 nucleotides matching TRBD1. V was pared by 0 bases and J by 3 bases, with 6 bases of the junction left unmatched. CDR1 and CDR2 from the germline V gene are SGHNT and YYREEE (reference sequence). The CDR3 runs 16 residues. This CDR3 is CASSLGGQGRTDTQYF. In nucleotides, the CDR3 is TGTGCCAGCAGCTTGGGTGGACAGGGCAGGACAGATACGCAGTATTTT. The full variable domain, its missing parts supplied by reference TRBV5-4 and TRBJ2-3, is ETGVTQSPTHLIKTRGQQVTLRCSSQSGHNTVSWYQQALGQGPQFIFQYYREEENGRGNFPPRFSGLQFPNYSSELNVNALELDDSALYLCASSLGGQGRTDTQYFGPGTRLTVL.

This clone was detected a few times. The V and J genes are TRBV6-1 and TRBJ2-1; 12 bases are a match to TRBD2. V lost 8 bases to trimming and J lost 6 bases; unmatched junction nucleotides: 5. Germline lookup yields CDR1 MNHNS and CDR2 SASEGT. The CDR3 length is 14 residues. The CDR3 protein is CASQATSGGNEQFF. DNA for the CDR3: TGTGCCAGCCAAGCGACTAGCGGGGGCAATGAGCAGTTCTTC.

In its sample, this clone was seen a few times. The CDR3 sequence is CASSYDKSTGEAFF. The CDR3, as DNA: TGTGCCAGCAGTTACGATAAGTCGACAGGAGAAGCTTTCTTT. The gene calls are TRBV6-6 and TRBJ1-1; D might be TRBD1 (6 bases). V was cut by 2 bases and J by 8 bases, with 15 bases left in between. The CDR3 covers 14 residues. Looked up from germline, CDR1 is MNHNY and CDR2 is SVGAGI (reference sequence).

This chain links TRBV9 with TRBJ2-2; 8 bases are a match to TRBD1. The CDR3 loop spans 16 amino acids. Looked up from germline, CDR1 is SGDLS and CDR2 is YYNGEE. Unmatched junction bases numbered 5, after V lost 0 bases and J lost 4 bases. This CDR3 is CASSVVSGGGTGELFF. The CDR3, as DNA: TGTGCCAGCAGCGTAGTTTCAGGGGGCGGCACCGGGGAGCTGTTTTTT.